This T cell receptor beta chain was documented in a study of beta chain features in type 1 diabetes. Whole-study results and caveats: Compared to healthy donors, patients appeared to have naive, central memory and Treg TCRB repertoires that were more alike. All four CD4+ subsets of Type 1 diabetes patients contained TCRB CDR3s that were moderately but significantly shorter.

CD4+ cells of the naive, central memory, regulatory and stem cell-like memory types were sorted via CD45RO/CCR7/CD25/CD127/CD95/CD27. Sorted cells reached over 95% purity in every population. Trimming cost V 3 bases and J 8 bases, with 10 bases left between them. This CDR3 comprises 12 residues. Germline values: CDR1 SNHLY, CDR2 FYNNEI. The authors reverse transcribed all of the isolated RNA, so sequencing captured expressed TCRB transcripts. The protocol was immunoSEQ multiplex PCR, while the TCRdb copy is restricted to in-frame clones and leaves out a portion. The sample consists of approximately 260,000 clones, around 24% of them appearing once. A word on this clone: Its antigen is currently unknown.

Sequencing input: naive CD4+ T cells from blood. This sequence originates from a woman aged 25-40 years with type 1 diabetes. The rearrangement uses TRBV2 and TRBJ1-1, with D tentatively TRBD1 (5 bases). Written as DNA, the CDR3 is TGTGCCAGCAGTGATAGGACACGGGAAGCTTTCTTT. Amino acids: CASSDRTREAFF.